The 23 T cell receptor beta chains given below trace back to one sample, sequenced in a study of blood T cell repertoires in COVID-19. Profiled with immunoSEQ multiplex PCR; TCRdb holds only in-frame clones, not every one. The table shows about 200,000 clones, with 84% occurring only once. Specimen: peripheral blood. These receptors all stem from a human donor in a cohort sampled during active COVID-19.

The chain combines TRBV10-2 with TRBJ1-1; TRBD1 matches 8 bases. Germline lookup yields CDR1 WSHSY and CDR2 SAAADI. There are 13 residues in the CDR3. V shed 5 bases and J 4 bases; nucleotides not matched to a gene: 3. CDR3 protein: CASSWTGSTEAFF. The CDR3 nucleotides read TGCGCCAGCAGTTGGACAGGGAGCACTGAAGCTTTCTTT.

V gene TRBV4-1 combines with J gene TRBJ2-6; D is possibly TRBD1 (6 bases). V lost 0 bases, J lost 4 bases, and 13 bases lay in between. From germline, CDR1 is MGHRA and CDR2 YSYEKL. This CDR3 is built from 17 residues. This CDR3 is CASSQDRGASGANVLTF. The CDR3 coding sequence is TGCGCCAGCAGCCAAGACAGGGGCGCCTCAGGGGCCAACGTCCTGACTTTC.

The V gene is TRBV5-5, the J gene TRBJ2-1, with D possibly matching TRBD2 (6 bases). The CDR3 sequence is 16 residues long. V lost 4 bases and J lost 0, with 14 bases in between. In germline, CDR1 is SGHKS, CDR2 YYEKEE (reference sequence). The CDR3 bases are TGTGCCAGCAGCCGACGCCACGGGAGCTCCTACAATGAGCAGTTCTTC. Its translation: CASSRRHGSSYNEQFF.

The chain links TRBV21-1 to TRBJ1-3; whether TRBD1, the table's D call, matches the DNA was not checked. TRBV21-1 is marked as a pseudogene. The CDR3 is 18 residues long. In nucleotides, the CDR3 is TGTGCCAGCAGCATACGGGACAGGGGGAAGTTAGCTGGAAACACCATATATTTT. Its protein is CASSIRDRGKLAGNTIYF.

Only a few counts were recorded for this clone. The V call is TRBV1, the J call TRBJ2-3; the table assigns TRBD2, which was not confirmed against the DNA. TRBV1 is noted as a pseudogene. There are 10 residues in the CDR3. In DNA, the CDR3 is TGCACCAGACGGGCAGATACGCAGTATTTT. Translation gives CTRRADTQYF.

The genes are TRBV27 and TRBJ2-1, with D unresolved. Germline V lookup: CDR1 MNHEY, CDR2 SMNVEV (reference sequence). This CDR3 region has 14 residues. Trimming removed 9 bases from V and 0 bases from J, with 12 bases in between. CDR3 sequence (DNA): TGTGCCAGTGCCCGTCAGGTCTCCTACAATGAGCAGTTCTTC. Its protein product is CASARQVSYNEQFF.

The rearrangement joins TRBV27 to TRBJ2-3; D is possibly TRBD1 (6 bases). The CDR3 runs to 13 residues. The V gene's germline CDR1 is MNHEY and CDR2 SMNVEV (reference sequence). V was clipped by 8 bases and J by 6 bases, with 15 bases between them. CDR3 DNA sequence: TGTGCCAGCTCCACAGGGAATAGGGATACGCAGTATTTT. Its protein is CASSTGNRDTQYF.

The chain carries TRBV20-1 and TRBJ2-7; 14 positions match TRBD2. Germline-derived CDR1 and CDR2 are DFQATT and SNEGSKA (reference sequence). V gave up 3 bases and J gave up 9 bases; unmatched junction bases: 4. The CDR3 extends over 13 amino acids. DNA for the CDR3: TGCAGTGCTAGTGAGACTAGCGGGAGGGTGCAGTACTTC. This codes for CSASETSGRVQYF.

The chain uses TRBV27 and TRBJ1-1; 7 bases agree with TRBD1. Germline V gene lookup returns CDR1 MNHEY and CDR2 SMNVEV (reference sequence). Trimming cost V 6 bases and J 0 bases; bases outside gene matches: 4. The CDR3 spans 14 residues. CDR3 in amino acids: CASSSGQMNTEAFF. The CDR3 region has the DNA TGTGCCAGCAGCTCGGGACAGATGAACACTGAAGCTTTCTTT.

The genes are TRBV10-3 and TRBJ2-7; D perhaps matches TRBD2 (6 bases). This CDR3 region has 13 residues. Trimming stripped 11 bases from V and 7 bases from J, with 21 bases between. The germline V gene has CDR1 ENHRY and CDR2 SYGVKD. CDR3 in DNA: TGTGCCGCCCGAGTCCGGGAGTTGGGAGAGCAGTACTTC. Protein product: CAARVRELGEQYF.

The V and J genes are TRBV5-4 and TRBJ2-5; weak D call: TRBD2 (6 bases). CDR1 and CDR2 (germline): SGHNT, YYREEE (reference sequence). V lost 0 bases to trimming and J lost 5 bases, with 14 bases between them. The CDR3 is 15 residues long. The CDR3 sequence is CASSLGRGDLETQYF. CDR3 coding DNA: TGTGCCAGCAGCTTGGGGCGGGGTGATTTGGAGACCCAGTACTTC.

This clone was observed a handful of times. V is TRBV7-2 and J is TRBJ2-7; perhaps TRBD2 as D (6 bases). V lost 8 bases and J lost 4, with 12 bases in between. This CDR3 region has 12 residues. Germline-derived CDR1 and CDR2 are SGHTA and FQGNSA. For the CDR3, the DNA is TGTGCCAGCGGTTATGCGGGGTACGAGCAGTACTTC. It is translated as CASGYAGYEQYF.

This chain uses TRBV4-1 with TRBJ2-5; the D is unclear. The V gene lost 2 bases and the J gene lost 3 bases, with 7 bases spanning the gap. Looked up from germline, CDR1 is MGHRA and CDR2 is YSYEKL. The CDR3 has 13 amino acids. CDR3 sequence: CASSQWQKETQYF. The DNA for the CDR3 is TGCGCCAGCAGCCAATGGCAGAAAGAGACCCAGTACTTC.

The genes are TRBV11-2 and TRBJ2-5; D is possibly TRBD2 (6 bases). The germline V gene encodes CDR1 SGHAT and CDR2 FQNNGV. The CDR3 totals 15 residues. The V gene lost 1 base and the J gene lost 5 bases, with 14 bases spanning the gap. CDR3 residues: CASSLVWSSAETQYF. CDR3 bases: TGTGCCAGCAGCTTAGTCTGGTCTAGCGCGGAGACCCAGTACTTC.

This clone has a handful of counts. The gene calls are TRBV21-1 and TRBJ1-5; the table's TRBD1 call for D was not verified on the DNA. TRBV21-1 is marked as a pseudogene. The length of the CDR3 is 13 residues. CDR3 nucleotides: TGTGCCAGCAGCACGGACCAGGGGCGGCCCCAGCATTTT. Its translation: CASSTDQGRPQHF.

This sequence joins TRBV19 and TRBJ1-2, with TRBD1 matching 10 bases. The CDR3 loop spans 19 amino acids. Germline V gene data show CDR1 as LNHDA and CDR2 as SQIVND (reference sequence). V gave up 8 bases and J gave up 5 bases; unmatched junction bases: 23. The CDR3 reads CASCHLPGQGRLEGYGYTF. The CDR3 region has the DNA TGTGCCAGTTGCCATTTACCGGGACAGGGGAGGCTTGAGGGGTATGGCTACACCTTC.

The rearrangement links TRBV20-1 to TRBJ2-1, with unresolved D. Germline CDR1 DFQATT, CDR2 SNEGSKA (reference sequence). Trimming pared 5 bases from V and 4 bases from J, leaving 6 bases between. The CDR3 spans 11 residues. The CDR3 sequence: CSALSYNEQFF. CDR3 DNA: TGCAGTGCTCTTAGTTACAATGAGCAGTTCTTC.

The table lists this clone with a count of one. The rearrangement joins TRBV5-1 to TRBJ2-5, with TRBD2 matching 8 bases. Germline values: CDR1 SGHRS, CDR2 YFSETQ. This CDR3 contains 15 residues. J gave up 0 bases and V 4 bases, and 5 bases lay outside the gene matches. The CDR3, as DNA: TGCGCCAGCAGCGCGTCGGGAGGGTACCAAGAGACCCAGTACTTC. Translation gives CASSASGGYQETQYF.

J is TRBJ2-5 and V is TRBV19; 9 nucleotides match TRBD1. V shed 5 bases and J 1 base; nucleotides not matched to a gene: 8. The CDR3 totals 16 residues. In germline, CDR1 is LNHDA, CDR2 SQIVND (reference sequence). The CDR3 here is CASSATGTGRQETQYF. The CDR3 DNA is TGTGCCAGTAGTGCGACCGGGACAGGGCGCCAAGAGACCCAGTACTTC.

The chain has TRBV4-1 and TRBJ2-3; D not certain. CDR3 length: 14 residues. V lost 2 bases and J 2 bases, leaving 8 bases between the germline ends. CDR1 and CDR2 (germline): MGHRA, YSYEKL. CDR3 protein: CASSQRENTDTQYF. CDR3 bases: TGCGCCAGCAGCCAACGCGAAAACACAGATACGCAGTATTTT.

The CDR3 loop reads CASSGTAASGNTIYF. The DNA for the CDR3 is TGTGCCAGCAGCGGGACAGCGGCCTCTGGAAACACCATATATTTT. This chain links TRBV2 with TRBJ1-3, with 7 bases identical to TRBD1. Per germline, CDR1 SNHLY and CDR2 FYNNEI. This CDR3 region has 15 residues. The junction had 5 bases not matched to a gene; V was cut back by 6 bases and J by 0 bases.

The chain uses TRBV19 and TRBJ2-2; 7 nucleotides line up with TRBD1. Trimming removed 7 bases from V and 2 bases from J; junction bases left unmatched: 4. Germline lookup yields CDR1 LNHDA and CDR2 SQIVND (reference sequence). CDR3 length: 14 amino acids. CDR3 coding DNA: TGTGCCAGTATGGGACAGAGAAACACCGGGGAGCTGTTTTTT. It is translated as CASMGQRNTGELFF.

As to this clone: The junction does not match germline at one end; this may be a read error. V is TRBV27 and J is TRBJ2-2, with D perhaps matching TRBD2 (5 bases). The CDR3 has 13 amino acids. The germline CDR1 and CDR2 sequences are MNHEY and SMNVEV (reference sequence). CDR3 residues: CASSFPEAGELFF. The CDR3 DNA sequence: TGTGCCAGCAGTTTTCCCGAAGCCGGGGAGCTGTTTTTC.